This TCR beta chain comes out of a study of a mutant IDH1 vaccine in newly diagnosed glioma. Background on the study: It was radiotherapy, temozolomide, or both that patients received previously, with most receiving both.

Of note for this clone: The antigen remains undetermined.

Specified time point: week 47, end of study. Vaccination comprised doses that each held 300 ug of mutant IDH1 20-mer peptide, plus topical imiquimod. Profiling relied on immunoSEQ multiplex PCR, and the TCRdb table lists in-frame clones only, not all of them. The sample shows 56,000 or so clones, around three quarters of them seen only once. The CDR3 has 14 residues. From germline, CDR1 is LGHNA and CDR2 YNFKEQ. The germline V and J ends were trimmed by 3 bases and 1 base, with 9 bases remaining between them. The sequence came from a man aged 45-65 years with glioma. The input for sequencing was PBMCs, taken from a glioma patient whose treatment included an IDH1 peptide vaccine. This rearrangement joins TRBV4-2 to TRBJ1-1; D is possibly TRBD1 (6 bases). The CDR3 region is CASSHPQGNTEAFF. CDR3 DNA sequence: TGTGCCAGCAGCCACCCACAGGGGAACACTGAAGCTTTCTTT.